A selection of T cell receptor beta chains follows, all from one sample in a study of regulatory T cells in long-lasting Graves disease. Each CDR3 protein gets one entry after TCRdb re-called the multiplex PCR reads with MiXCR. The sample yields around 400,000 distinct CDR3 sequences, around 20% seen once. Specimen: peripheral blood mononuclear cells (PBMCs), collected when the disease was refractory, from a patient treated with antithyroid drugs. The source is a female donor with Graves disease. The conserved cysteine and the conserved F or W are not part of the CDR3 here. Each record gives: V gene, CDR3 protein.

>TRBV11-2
ASSWLGEQF
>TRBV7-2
ASSLASSYEQY
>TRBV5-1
ASSTSQGNYGYT
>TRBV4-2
ASSQTRLASWYEQY
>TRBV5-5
ASGIGSGTYEQY
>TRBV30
AWLTGEAF
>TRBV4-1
ASSQAHRTGELF
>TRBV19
ASRSEAGANEAF
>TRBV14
ASSQDRREDHEQY
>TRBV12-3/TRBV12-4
ASSPRQGTMNTEAF
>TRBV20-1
SARRGPYEQY
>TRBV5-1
ASSLARVNTEAF
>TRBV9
ASSVGTLAQETQY
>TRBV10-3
AISESGRGPGYT
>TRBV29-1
SATGQENTEAF
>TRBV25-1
ASMSGELF
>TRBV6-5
ASSYRPRGDDEQY
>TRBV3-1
ASSQEATEAF
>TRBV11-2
ASSLDQWSGANVLT
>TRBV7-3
ASSLSSGSFNEQY
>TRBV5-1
ASRLLQGKNTEAF
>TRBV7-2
ASSLGIEAF
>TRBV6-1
ASSEARGVEQNRETQY
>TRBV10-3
AISDPVTGGIGEQY
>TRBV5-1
ASSLGTGLAYGYT
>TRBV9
ASSTTGELF
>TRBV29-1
SVGRVPGELF
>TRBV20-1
SARQDRGAEAF
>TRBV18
ASSPATQAILGQY
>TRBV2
AIVRNTEAF
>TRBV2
ASSVREGSSYEQY
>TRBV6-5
ASSYEGIGYT
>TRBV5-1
ASSSTGRDGYT
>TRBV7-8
ASSLAGVNQPQH
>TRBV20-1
SASGGIVGSYEQY
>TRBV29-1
SVDPGGETQY
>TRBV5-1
ASSLAKKLQETQY
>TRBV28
ASTGNTEAF
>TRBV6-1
ASKTGGRYNEQF
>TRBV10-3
AIGTGNTGELF
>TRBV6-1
ASKQREGLETQY
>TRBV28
ASKGREGGSGNTIY
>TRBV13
ASSPRGESTYEQY
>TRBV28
ASSFGQVYYQPQH
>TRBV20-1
SASAAEGNTIY
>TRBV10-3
AIAGDGNSPLH
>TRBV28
ASSRHAEQF
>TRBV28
ASRVFLGGTEAF
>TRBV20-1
SARTGVPGNTIY
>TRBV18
ASSPGLQTYNEQF